The 8 T cell receptor beta chains presented below share a single source sample, sequenced in a study of blood T cell repertoires in COVID-19. Generated by immunoSEQ multiplex PCR, the TCRdb table keeps only in-frame clones and is missing some. Of more than 400,000 clones in the sample, about 90% were seen once. Sequencing was done on a sample of PBMCs or T cells enriched from blood (not recorded which). The source of these receptors is a woman between 18 and 30 years old who had recovered from COVID-19.

The chain carries TRBV18 and TRBJ2-7, with 8 nucleotides matching TRBD1. After removal of 3 bases from V and 6 bases from J, the junction contained 7 bases not matched to a gene. The CDR3 sequence is 14 residues long. Germline V lookup: CDR1 KGHSH, CDR2 LQKENI. CDR3 in amino acids: CASSPAGGEAEQYF. The DNA for the CDR3 is TGTGCCAGCTCACCGGCAGGGGGCGAGGCCGAGCAGTACTTC.

This sequence joins TRBV5-1 and TRBJ1-3, with 10 bases aligning to TRBD1. This CDR3 contains 18 residues. Germline CDR1 reads SGHRS; CDR2 reads YFSETQ. The junction had 9 bases not matched to a gene; V was cut back by 3 bases and J by 0 bases. In DNA, the CDR3 is TGCGCCAGCAGCTGGCGGGGACAGGGGCCGAGCTCTGGAAACACCATATATTTT. This gives the protein CASSWRGQGPSSGNTIYF.

The rearrangement links TRBV28 to TRBJ1-4, with 7 bases matching TRBD1. Germline CDR1 MDHEN, CDR2 SYDVKM. The CDR3 length is 17 residues. Trimming removed 6 bases from V and 0 bases from J; junction bases left unmatched: 10. The CDR3 DNA is TGTGCCAGCAGCATCTCCGGGACAGCTTCAACTAATGAAAAACTGTTTTTT. Its translation: CASSISGTASTNEKLFF.

CDR3: CASSIMAENTEAFF. In DNA, the CDR3 is TGTGCCAGTAGTATCATGGCGGAGAACACTGAAGCTTTCTTT. The rearrangement uses TRBV19 and TRBJ1-1; no clear D. The CDR3 runs to 14 residues. Trimming left V 3 bases short and J 1 base short, with 9 bases between. Germline CDR1 reads LNHDA; CDR2 reads SQIVND (reference sequence).

The J gene is TRBJ2-1, the V gene TRBV5-1, with 7 bases identical to TRBD2. The CDR3 length is 14 residues. V was pared by 4 bases and J by 1 base, with 2 bases of the junction left unmatched. Germline CDR1 reads SGHRS; CDR2 reads YFSETQ. Here the CDR3 DNA reads TGCGCCAGCAGCCAGGGAGGGTCCTACAATGAGCAGTTCTTC. The encoded protein is CASSQGGSYNEQFF.

V usage is TRBV7-3 and J usage is TRBJ2-1; D might be TRBD2 (7 bases). The V end was cut by 5 bases, the J end by 4 bases, with 21 bases between. In germline, CDR1 is SGHTA, CDR2 FQGTGA. The CDR3 runs 17 residues. The CDR3 reads CASSLLGGGHQYNEQFF. CDR3 bases: TGTGCCAGCAGCCTTCTGGGAGGGGGTCACCAATACAATGAGCAGTTCTTC.

The CDR3: CASSKEEWGHYEQYF. Here the CDR3 DNA reads TGTGCCAGCAGCAAAGAGGAATGGGGCCACTACGAGCAGTACTTC. J is TRBJ2-7 and V is TRBV21-1; the D call of TRBD1 is as the table states it, not checked on the DNA. TRBV21-1 is a pseudogene. This CDR3 spans 15 amino acids.

The chain is built from TRBV30 and TRBJ1-6; no clear D gene. V was clipped by 4 bases and J by 2 bases, with 6 bases between them. The V gene's germline CDR1 is GTSNPN and CDR2 SVGIG (reference sequence). This CDR3 has 13 residues. CDR3 residues: CAWTVAYNSPLHF. DNA for the CDR3: TGTGCCTGGACAGTTGCCTATAATTCACCCCTCCACTTT.